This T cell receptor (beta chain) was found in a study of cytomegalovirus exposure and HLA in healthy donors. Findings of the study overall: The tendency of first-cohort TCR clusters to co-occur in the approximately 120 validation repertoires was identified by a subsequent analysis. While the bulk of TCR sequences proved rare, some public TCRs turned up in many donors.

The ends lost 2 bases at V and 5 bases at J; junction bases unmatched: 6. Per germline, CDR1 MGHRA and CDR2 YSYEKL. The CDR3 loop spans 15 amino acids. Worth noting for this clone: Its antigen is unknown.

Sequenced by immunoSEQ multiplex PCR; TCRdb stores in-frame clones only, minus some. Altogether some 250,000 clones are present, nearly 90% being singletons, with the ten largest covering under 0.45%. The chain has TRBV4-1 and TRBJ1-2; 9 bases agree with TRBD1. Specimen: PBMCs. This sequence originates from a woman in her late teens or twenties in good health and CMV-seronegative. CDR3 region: CASSQLRDRVYGYTF. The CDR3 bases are TGCGCCAGCAGCCAACTCCGGGACAGGGTTTATGGCTACACCTTC.